These 9 T cell receptor beta chains came from one sample sequenced in a study of vaccination and CD4 T cells after COVID-19. Regarding treatment: roughly nine-day PBMC culture with coronavirus spike peptide pools or control peptides (ViraFEST assay). Researchers used the Oncomine TCR Beta short-read assay to sequence DNA from cultured CD4+ T cells. TCRdb fed the PCR reads into MiXCR, producing one record per CDR3 protein. The sample consists of more than 13,000 distinct CDR3 sequences, 30% of them appearing once. Their antigens are not known. Input material: cultured CD4+ T cells from blood. The source is a human donor with COVID-19.

This clonotype was detected only a few times. The chain carries TRBV5-1 and TRBJ2-3; D uncertain. Deletions cut 1 base from V and 4 bases from J, with 13 bases between. CDR3 length: 15 amino acids. Germline V CDR1 and CDR2: SGHRS, YFSETQ. CDR3 loop: CASSLIGSPSDTQYF. CDR3 DNA sequence: TGCGCCAGCAGCTTGATTGGCAGTCCATCAGATACGCAGTATTTT.

V and J are TRBV28 and TRBJ1-5; D is ambiguous. The germline V gene has CDR1 MDHEN and CDR2 SYDVKM. The CDR3 runs 15 residues. Trimming removed 2 bases at V and 1 base at J, with 9 bases between. CDR3 sequence: CASSLAGRSNQPQHF. CDR3 nucleotides: TGTGCCAGCAGTTTAGCAGGAAGGAGCAATCAGCCCCAGCATTTT.

This clonotype occurred a few times. This chain links TRBV30 with TRBJ2-3; 11 bases agree with TRBD1. This CDR3 region has 16 residues. Germline CDR1 GTSNPN, CDR2 SVGIG (reference sequence). Unmatched junction bases numbered 8, after V lost 3 bases and J lost 3 bases. The CDR3 loop reads CAWRRDRGIRTDTQYF. In nucleotides, the CDR3 is TGTGCCTGGAGACGGGACAGGGGGATCCGTACAGATACGCAGTATTTT.

The table lists this clonotype with a few counts. The rearrangement uses TRBV7-8 and TRBJ2-6; the D is unclear. Trimming left V 11 bases short and J 0 bases short, with 11 bases between. The V gene's germline CDR1 is SGHVS and CDR2 FQNEAQ. There are 14 residues in the CDR3. CDR3 residues: CAGALNSGANVLTF. In DNA form, the CDR3 reads TGTGCCGGAGCACTGAACTCTGGGGCCAACGTCCTGACTTTC.

V usage is TRBV5-1 and J usage is TRBJ1-2, with D unresolved. Looked up from germline, CDR1 is SGHRS and CDR2 is YFSETQ. This CDR3 contains 14 residues. Between the trimmed V and J ends, which lost 0 bases and 1 base, there was a span of 7 bases. The CDR3 sequence is CASSLDSVNYGYTF. CDR3 DNA sequence: TGCGCCAGCAGCTTGGACAGTGTTAACTATGGCTACACCTTC.

This clonotype has more than one count but fewer than ten. The chain is built from TRBV10-1 and TRBJ2-1; tentative D call: TRBD2 (7 bases). This CDR3 spans 17 amino acids. V lost 6 bases, J lost 7 bases, and 25 bases lay in between. Germline V gene lookup returns CDR1 WNHNN and CDR2 SYGVQD (reference sequence). The CDR3 is CASSLRWGGRFTNEQFF. Here the CDR3 DNA reads TGCGCCAGCAGCCTCCGGTGGGGGGGCCGCTTCACTAATGAGCAGTTCTTC.

There are a few counts of this clonotype. The rearrangement links TRBV19 to TRBJ2-3; TRBD1 is a possible D gene (6 bases). Germline CDR1 LNHDA, CDR2 SQIVND (reference sequence). Trimming removed 7 bases at V and 3 bases at J, with 14 bases between. The CDR3 is 14 residues long. CDR3 in amino acids: CASNQGQSTDTQYF. The CDR3 DNA sequence: TGTGCCAGTAACCAGGGGCAATCAACAGATACGCAGTATTTT. The whole variable domain, filled in from reference TRBV19 and TRBJ2-3, reads DGGITQSPKYLFRKEGQNVTLSCEQNLNHDAMYWYRQDPGQGLRLIYYSQIVNDFQKGDIAEGYSVSREKKESFPLTVTSAQKNPTAFYLCASNQGQSTDTQYFGPGTRLTVL.

The rearrangement links TRBV19 to TRBJ1-6; D is perhaps TRBD1 (5 bases). The germline V and J ends were trimmed by 5 bases and 5 bases, with 10 bases remaining between them. Germline V CDR1 and CDR2: LNHDA, SQIVND (reference sequence). CDR3 length equals 14 residues. The CDR3 sequence: CASSDRPNNSPLHF. DNA for the CDR3: TGTGCCAGTAGTGACAGACCGAATAATTCACCCCTCCACTTT.

The V call is TRBV5-4, the J call TRBJ2-3; D ambiguous. Per the germline V gene, CDR1 is SGHNT and CDR2 is YYREEE (reference sequence). This CDR3 spans 12 amino acids. V gave up 5 bases and J gave up 7 bases, with 11 bases separating them. The CDR3, as DNA: TGTGCCAGCAGTACCGGTGCAAATACGCAGTATTTT. This translates into CASSTGANTQYF.